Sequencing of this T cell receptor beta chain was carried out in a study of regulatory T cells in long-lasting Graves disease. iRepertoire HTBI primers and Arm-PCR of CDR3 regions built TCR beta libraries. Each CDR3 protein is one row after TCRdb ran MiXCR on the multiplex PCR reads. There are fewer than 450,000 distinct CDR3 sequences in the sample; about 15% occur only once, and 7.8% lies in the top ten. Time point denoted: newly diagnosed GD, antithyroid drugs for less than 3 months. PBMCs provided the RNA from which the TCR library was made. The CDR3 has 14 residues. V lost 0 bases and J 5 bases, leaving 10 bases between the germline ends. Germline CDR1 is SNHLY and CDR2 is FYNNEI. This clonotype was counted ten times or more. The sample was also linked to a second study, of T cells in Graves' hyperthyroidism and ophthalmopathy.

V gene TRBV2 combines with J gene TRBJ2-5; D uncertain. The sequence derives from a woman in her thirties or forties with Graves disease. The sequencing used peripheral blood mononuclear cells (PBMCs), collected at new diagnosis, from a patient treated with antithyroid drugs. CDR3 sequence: CASSEAPLGETQYF. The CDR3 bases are TGTGCCAGCAGTGAAGCGCCGTTAGGGGAGACCCAGTACTTC.